This passage covers 32 T cell receptor beta chains from one sample sequenced in a study of beta chain features in type 1 diabetes. The authors reverse transcribed all of the isolated RNA, so sequencing captured expressed TCRB transcripts. Profiling relied on immunoSEQ multiplex PCR, and the TCRdb table lists in-frame clones only, not all of them. Here the sample spans 810,000 or so clones, under 20% being singletons. The specimen was naive CD4+ T cells from blood. Receptor source: a woman in her late teens or twenties in good health.

This clone was picked up a small number of times. The CDR3 is CASRVTGRNTEAFF. The DNA of the CDR3 is TGTGCCAGCAGGGTGACAGGACGGAACACTGAAGCTTTCTTT. The V and J genes are TRBV6-1 and TRBJ1-1, with a possible D match to TRBD1 (6 bases). V dropped 6 bases and J dropped 1 base, with 12 bases sitting between them. Germline CDR1 reads MNHNS; CDR2 reads SASEGT. This CDR3 spans 14 amino acids.

The table lists this clone with a few counts. V gene TRBV18 combines with J gene TRBJ2-3; TRBD2 is a possible D gene (5 bases). Germline values: CDR1 KGHSH, CDR2 LQKENI. V dropped 3 bases and J dropped 0 bases, with 10 bases sitting between them. The CDR3 is 15 amino acids. CDR3: CASSPKRTSTDTQYF. The CDR3 DNA follows: TGTGCCAGCTCACCGAAGCGGACTAGCACAGATACGCAGTATTTT.

This clone was detected a few times. This chain connects TRBV28 to TRBJ2-7; D might be TRBD2 (6 bases). Trimming shortened V by 2 bases and J by 5 bases, and 13 bases separated the two germline ends. Germline loops: CDR1 MDHEN, CDR2 SYDVKM. The CDR3 totals 14 residues. CDR3 sequence: CASSLRGGGDEQYF. As DNA, the CDR3 is TGTGCCAGCAGTTTAAGGGGCGGAGGGGACGAGCAGTACTTC.

This clone was seen a few times. V is TRBV7-2 and J is TRBJ2-4; 7 nucleotides match TRBD1. CDR3 length: 17 amino acids. Germline-derived CDR1 and CDR2 are SGHTA and FQGNSA. The ends lost 5 bases at V and 8 bases at J; junction bases unmatched: 18. CDR3 loop: CASSDIWDRFSPDIQYF. The CDR3 nucleotides read TGTGCCAGCAGCGATATTTGGGACAGATTTTCGCCGGACATTCAGTACTTC.

The chain has TRBV9 and TRBJ2-5; TRBD2 matches at 7 bases. The DNA end favors TRBJ2-7, so the J call may be wrong. This CDR3 contains 15 residues. Germline CDR1 reads SGDLS; CDR2 reads YYNGEE. CDR3 nucleotides: TGTGCCAGCAGCGTAGCCCCTAGCGGCTACTACGAGCAGTACTTC. Residues: CASSVAPSGYYEQYF.

The sample holds a few counts of this clone. The rearrangement links TRBV15 to TRBJ2-2, with D hard to call. The CDR3 length is 13 residues. V was pared by 1 base and J by 6 bases, with 6 bases between. Germline V CDR1 and CDR2: LNHNV, YYDKDF (reference sequence). The CDR3 region is CATSRVDAGELFF. CDR3 nucleotide sequence: TGTGCCACCAGCAGAGTGGACGCCGGGGAGCTGTTTTTT.

J is TRBJ2-2 and V is TRBV5-6, with D perhaps TRBD1 or TRBD2 (5 bases each). Germline CDR1 SGHDT, CDR2 YYEEEE. V lost 5 bases and J 2 bases, leaving 13 bases between the germline ends. CDR3 size: 15 residues. The CDR3 sequence: CASRLGPGNTGELFF. DNA of the CDR3: TGTGCCAGCAGGCTGGGACCGGGAAACACCGGGGAGCTGTTTTTT.

Note on this clone: At one boundary the junction diverges from the germline segment, which might be a read error. The chain carries TRBV10-3 and TRBJ2-6; D call uncertain. Germline V gene sequence: CDR1 ENHRY, CDR2 SYGVKD. The CDR3 spans 16 residues. CDR3 residues: CASSYSRVSGANVLTF. CDR3 nucleotide sequence: TGTGCCAGCAGTTACTCAAGGGTTTCTGGGGCCAACGTCCTGACTTTC.

The rearrangement uses TRBV7-6 and TRBJ2-5; possibly TRBD1 for D (6 bases). With 2 bases removed from V and 4 bases from J, the gap between germline ends came to 11 bases. The CDR3 is 14 residues long. CDR1 is SGHVS, CDR2 FNYEAQ, per germline. CDR3 protein: CASSLYQGLETQYF. CDR3 nucleotides: TGTGCCAGCAGCTTATACCAGGGGCTAGAGACCCAGTACTTC.

The J gene is TRBJ2-3, the V gene TRBV7-3, with 7 bases lining up with TRBD1. V gave up 5 bases and J gave up 6 bases; unmatched junction bases: 11. The CDR3 covers 15 residues. Germline loops: CDR1 SGHTA, CDR2 FQGTGA. In DNA, the CDR3 is TGTGCCAGCAGCCCCGCGACAGGGCCCGTTGATACGCAGTATTTT. Encoded protein: CASSPATGPVDTQYF. Based on the CDR3 plus reference TRBV7-3 and TRBJ2-3, the full variable domain is GAGVSQTPSNKVTEKGKYVELRCDPISGHTALYWYRQSLGQGPEFLIYFQGTGAADDSGLPNDRFFAVRPEGSVSTLKIQRTERGDSAVYLCASSPATGPVDTQYFGPGTRLTVL.

V usage is TRBV7-8 and J usage is TRBJ2-7; D is possibly TRBD1 or TRBD2 (7 bases each). This CDR3 region has 15 residues. The V gene's germline CDR1 is SGHVS and CDR2 FQNEAQ. V lost 5 bases and J lost 2, with 16 bases in between. The CDR3 loop is CASSAGGVRTYEQYF. CDR3 coding DNA: TGTGCCAGCAGCGCAGGGGGGGTCCGGACCTACGAGCAGTACTTC.

A few counts support this clone. The J gene is TRBJ1-1, the V gene TRBV7-9; D not resolved. V was cut by 5 bases and J by 0 bases, with 13 bases left in between. Germline CDR1 SEHNR, CDR2 FQNEAQ (reference sequence). This CDR3 is 15 amino acids long. The CDR3 DNA sequence: TGTGCCAGCAGCCAGGAAGTCGGGATGAACACTGAAGCTTTCTTT. Amino acid sequence: CASSQEVGMNTEAFF. Looking up the rest from reference TRBV7-9 and TRBJ1-1 gives the full variable domain: DTGVSQNPRHKITKRGQNVTFRCDPISEHNRLYWYRQTLGQGPEFLTYFQNEAQLEKSRLLSDRFSAERPKGSFSTLEIQRTEQGDSAMYLCASSQEVGMNTEAFFGQGTRLTVV.

J is TRBJ1-1 and V is TRBV13, with unresolved D. The germline gives CDR1 PRHDT, CDR2 FYEKMQ (reference sequence). Trimming shortened V by 5 bases and J by 3 bases, and 10 bases separated the two germline ends. CDR3 length: 13 residues. For the CDR3, the DNA is TGTGCCAGCAGCAAAAGGGTTTACACTGAAGCTTTCTTT. As protein: CASSKRVYTEAFF.

The table lists this clone with a few counts. V gene TRBV10-3 combines with J gene TRBJ2-5; a weak D match, TRBD1 (5 bases). The V and J ends lost 3 bases and 2 bases respectively, with 13 bases between them. This CDR3 spans 15 amino acids. Germline CDR1 and CDR2: ENHRY and SYGVKD. The CDR3 region is CAISEGGAGQETQYF. Written as DNA, the CDR3 is TGTGCCATCAGTGAAGGTGGTGCAGGGCAAGAGACCCAGTACTTC.

The V gene is TRBV10-2, the J gene TRBJ2-7, with 9 bases aligning to TRBD2. The CDR3 consists of 13 residues. The germline V gene has CDR1 WSHSY and CDR2 SAAADI. V shed 6 bases and J 3 bases; nucleotides not matched to a gene: 3. CDR3 DNA: TGCGCCAGCAGGACTAGCGGTATCTACGAGCAGTACTTC. Its translation: CASRTSGIYEQYF.

The chain couples TRBV5-1 to TRBJ2-5, with D possibly called TRBD1 or TRBD2 (5 bases each). This CDR3 is 14 amino acids long. Per germline, CDR1 SGHRS and CDR2 YFSETQ. Trimming left V 3 bases short and J 2 bases short, with 11 bases between. This CDR3 is CASSWGTRQETQYF. For the CDR3, the DNA is TGCGCCAGCAGCTGGGGGACCCGGCAAGAGACCCAGTACTTC.

The gene calls are TRBV7-9 and TRBJ2-1; D may match TRBD1 or TRBD2 (6 bases each). CDR1 and CDR2 (germline): SEHNR, FQNEAQ (reference sequence). This CDR3 is built from 14 residues. Trimming removed 1 base from V and 4 bases from J, with 8 bases in between. The CDR3 coding sequence is TGTGCCAGCAGCTTAGTAGGGGGGTACAATGAGCAGTTCTTC. Protein sequence: CASSLVGGYNEQFF.

The chain employs TRBV19 and TRBJ1-2, with 7 bases aligning to TRBD1. The CDR3 sequence is 15 residues long. Looked up from germline, CDR1 is LNHDA and CDR2 is SQIVND (reference sequence). J was trimmed by 3 bases and V by 6 bases; bases with no gene match: 10. The chain's CDR3 is CASRYRGSGYYGYTF. The CDR3 coding sequence is TGTGCCAGTAGATACAGGGGCTCCGGTTACTATGGCTACACCTTC.

The chain is built from TRBV2 and TRBJ2-5; the D gene is possibly TRBD2 (6 bases). V gave up 5 bases and J gave up 1 base, with 17 bases separating them. The CDR3 sequence is 16 residues long. Germline CDR1 is SNHLY and CDR2 is FYNNEI. The CDR3 DNA sequence: TGTGCCAGCAGTCGAACCGGGACTGGCCCCCAAGAGACCCAGTACTTC. It is translated as CASSRTGTGPQETQYF.

This chain links TRBV5-8 with TRBJ1-2, with D perhaps TRBD1 (5 bases). The CDR3 extends over 13 amino acids. V shed 4 bases and J shed 7 bases, with 14 bases lying between them. Germline V lookup: CDR1 SGHTS, CDR2 YDEGEE. CDR3 in amino acids: CASSGVSRVGYTF. In DNA, the CDR3 is TGTGCCAGCAGCGGAGTGAGCAGGGTTGGCTACACCTTC.

This clone was counted between two and nine times. CDR3 in DNA: TGTGCCAGCACCCCACAGGGCCGCGGCATTCAGTACTTC. This codes for CASTPQGRGIQYF. This rearrangement joins TRBV6-5 to TRBJ2-4, with D perhaps matching TRBD1 (6 bases). There are 13 residues in the CDR3. V was shortened by 7 bases and J by 9 bases, with 16 bases between the two germline ends. Germline CDR1 is MNHEY and CDR2 is SVGAGI.

The V and J genes are TRBV15 and TRBJ2-2; D not certain. Germline CDR1 LNHNV, CDR2 YYDKDF (reference sequence). The CDR3 length is 12 residues. V was pared by 1 base and J by 8 bases, with 5 bases between. The DNA of the CDR3 is TGTGCCACCAGCAGAGCGAGGGGGGAGCTGTTTTTT. The encoded protein is CATSRARGELFF.

The J gene is TRBJ1-1, the V gene TRBV23-1; D is unresolved. TRBV23-1 is designated an ORF whose function remains uncertain. The ends were cut back, 0 bases at V and 5 bases at J, with 10 bases in the middle. This CDR3 is 14 amino acids long. CDR3 loop: CASSQSSRKTEAFF. As DNA, the CDR3 is TGCGCCAGCAGTCAATCGTCTCGAAAAACTGAAGCTTTCTTT.

Only a few counts were recorded for this clone. Other DNA sequences in the sample encode the same CDR3. The chain is built from TRBV7-2 and TRBJ2-3; D ambiguous. Trimming stripped 1 base from V and 2 bases from J, with 7 bases between. CDR1 and CDR2 from the germline V gene are SGHTA and FQGNSA. This CDR3 has 14 amino acids. For the CDR3, the DNA is TGTGCCAGCAGCTTAGGTCCCCACACAGATACGCAGTATTTT. Protein sequence: CASSLGPHTDTQYF.

This clone was seen only a few times. The chain couples TRBV7-2 to TRBJ1-2; the match to TRBD1 covers 7 bases. The V gene's germline CDR1 is SGHTA and CDR2 FQGNSA. This CDR3 region has 14 residues. With V trimmed by 5 bases and J by 2 bases, 5 bases remained unmatched. CDR3 sequence (DNA): TGTGCCAGCAGCCGAGACAGGGTAAACTATGGCTACACCTTC. Protein: CASSRDRVNYGYTF.

This clone has a handful of counts. The chain joins TRBV9 to TRBJ2-1; TRBD1 matches 9 bases. The CDR3 totals 16 residues. Germline V CDR1 and CDR2: SGDLS, YYNGEE. V was clipped by 4 bases and J by 1 base; unmatched bases: 6. CDR3: CASSTQGALSYNEQFF. The CDR3 nucleotides are TGTGCCAGCAGCACACAGGGGGCTCTGTCCTACAATGAGCAGTTCTTC.

J is TRBJ1-2 and V is TRBV4-3, with unresolved D. The CDR3 is made up of 14 amino acids. Germline values: CDR1 LGHNA, CDR2 YSLEER. Trimming pared 2 bases from V and 4 bases from J, leaving 11 bases between. The CDR3 DNA sequence: TGCGCCAGCAGCCAAATTTTGGAGGGCTATGGCTACACCTTC. Amino acid sequence: CASSQILEGYGYTF.

This clone occurred a few times. The chain links TRBV28 to TRBJ1-2; tentative D call: TRBD1 (6 bases). Germline V gene sequence: CDR1 MDHEN, CDR2 SYDVKM. Between the trimmed V and J ends, which lost 7 bases and 8 bases, there was a span of 20 bases. CDR3 length equals 14 residues. The chain's CDR3 is CASNSYWGAKGYTF. CDR3 in DNA: TGTGCCAGCAACTCGTACTGGGGGGCTAAAGGCTACACCTTC.

J is TRBJ2-5 and V is TRBV7-3; no reliable D call. Germline values: CDR1 SGHTA, CDR2 FQGTGA. Between the trimmed V and J ends, which lost 5 bases and 4 bases, there was a span of 11 bases. This CDR3 is built from 13 residues. The CDR3 DNA reads as TGTGCCAGCAGCCCCGGGTGGCTAGAGACCCAGTACTTC. Translated: CASSPGWLETQYF.

The sample holds a few counts of this clone. The chain is built from TRBV21-1 and TRBJ2-5. TRBV21-1 is noted as a pseudogene. This CDR3 region has 15 residues. CDR3 protein: CASIKFDSTGETQYF. The CDR3 nucleotides read TGTGCCAGCATAAAATTTGACAGTACGGGGGAGACCCAGTACTTC.

This chain uses TRBV5-1 with TRBJ2-7; D may match TRBD1 or TRBD2 (6 bases each). The CDR3 length is 18 residues. Trimming stripped 4 bases from V and 1 base from J, with 24 bases between. CDR1 and CDR2 (germline): SGHRS, YFSETQ. CDR3 region: CASSPQGGFQAPSYEQYF. CDR3 DNA sequence: TGCGCCAGCAGCCCCCAAGGGGGGTTTCAAGCCCCTTCCTACGAGCAGTACTTC.

The chain links TRBV11-2 to TRBJ2-3, with TRBD1 matching 9 bases. The V segment lost 1 base and the J segment 11 bases; nucleotides outside the gene matches: 4. The CDR3 covers 13 residues. CDR1 and CDR2 from the germline V gene are SGHAT and FQNNGV. As DNA, the CDR3 is TGTGCCAGCAGCTTAGGTGGGGACAGGGAGCAGTATTTT. Protein sequence: CASSLGGDREQYF.